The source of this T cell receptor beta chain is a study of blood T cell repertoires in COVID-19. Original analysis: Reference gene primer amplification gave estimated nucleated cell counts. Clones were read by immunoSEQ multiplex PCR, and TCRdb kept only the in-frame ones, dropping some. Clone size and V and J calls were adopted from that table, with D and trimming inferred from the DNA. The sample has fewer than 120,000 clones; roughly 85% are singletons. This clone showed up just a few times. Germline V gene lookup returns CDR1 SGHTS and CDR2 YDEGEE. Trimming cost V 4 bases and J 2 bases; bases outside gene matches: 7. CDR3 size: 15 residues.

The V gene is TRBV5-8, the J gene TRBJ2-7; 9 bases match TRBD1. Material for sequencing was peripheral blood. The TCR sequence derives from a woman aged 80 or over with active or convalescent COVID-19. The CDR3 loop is CASSLIRTGAYEQYF. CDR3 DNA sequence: TGTGCCAGCAGCCTCATCAGGACAGGGGCCTACGAGCAGTACTTC. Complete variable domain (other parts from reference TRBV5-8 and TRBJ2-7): EAGVTQSPTHLIKTRGQQATLRCSPISGHTSVYWYQQALGLGLQFLLWYDEGEERNRGNFPPRFSGRQFPNYSSELNVNALELEDSALYLCASSLIRTGAYEQYFGPGTRLTVT.